The 2 T cell receptor beta chains presented below share a single source sample, sequenced in a study of spatial heterogeneity in lung cancer. Time point reported: sample taken at primary tumor resection. No cells were sorted before sequencing. The whole RNA sequenced was extracted from tumor, nontumor lung or frozen PBMC. From the 5' RACE reads, TCRdb called clonotypes with MiXCR, one entry per CDR3 protein. There are around 89,000 distinct CDR3 sequences in the sample; roughly 12% occur only once, and roughly two fifths lies in the top ten. Specimen: PBMCs, collected at surgery. The receptors were sampled from a male donor with early-stage non-small cell lung cancer.

The chain couples TRBV9 to TRBJ1-6; the D is unclear. The CDR3 is made up of 14 amino acids. V dropped 6 bases and J dropped 9 bases, with 16 bases sitting between them. Germline loops: CDR1 SGDLS, CDR2 YYNGEE. Here the CDR3 reads CASKSAREGSPLHF. The CDR3 DNA follows: TGTGCCAGCAAATCCGCCCGAGAGGGTTCACCCCTCCACTTT.

The genes are TRBV2 and TRBJ2-7; 8 nucleotides align to TRBD2. Per germline, CDR1 SNHLY and CDR2 FYNNEI. V lost 8 bases to trimming and J lost 2 bases; unmatched junction nucleotides: 8. The CDR3 spans 14 residues. CDR3 bases: TGTGCCAGCGGAGTCCAGCGGGGGCCCTACGAGCAGTACTTC. This codes for CASGVQRGPYEQYF.